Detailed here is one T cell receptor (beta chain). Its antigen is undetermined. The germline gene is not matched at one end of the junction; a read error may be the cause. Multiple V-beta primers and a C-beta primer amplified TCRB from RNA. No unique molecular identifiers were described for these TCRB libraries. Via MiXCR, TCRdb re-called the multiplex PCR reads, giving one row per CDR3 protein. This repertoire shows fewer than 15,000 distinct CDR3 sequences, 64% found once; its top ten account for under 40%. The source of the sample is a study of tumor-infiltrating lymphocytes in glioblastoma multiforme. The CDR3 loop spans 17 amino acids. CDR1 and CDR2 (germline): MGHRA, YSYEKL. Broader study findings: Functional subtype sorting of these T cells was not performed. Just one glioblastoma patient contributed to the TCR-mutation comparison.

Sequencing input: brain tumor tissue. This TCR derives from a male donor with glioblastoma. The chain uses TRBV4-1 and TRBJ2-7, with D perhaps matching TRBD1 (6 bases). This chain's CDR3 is CANSQDLTGLGDYEQYF. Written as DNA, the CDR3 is TGCGCCAACAGCCAAGATCTAACAGGGTTAGGAGACTACGAGCAGTACTTC.